These T cell receptor beta chains were read from a single sample in a study of cytomegalovirus exposure and HLA in healthy donors. Sequencing used immunoSEQ multiplex PCR; TCRdb keeps in-frame clones, though not all of them. There are 300,000 to 450,000 clones in the sample; roughly 85% occur only once, and roughly 0.83% lies in the top ten. Sequences were obtained from PBMCs. The receptors originated from a woman younger than 35 in good health and CMV-seronegative. Both conserved end residues are trimmed from each CDR3. D genes are given only for firm matches.

v_gene,d_gene,CDR3aa
TRBV4-1,NA,ASSQGGGSGNTIY
TRBV29-1,NA,SLTNGLQETQY
TRBV28,TRBD2,AVGLADGYEQY
TRBV30,NA,AWSRGNYNSPLH
TRBV2,TRBD2,ASSETAGGRSSTYEQY
TRBV15,NA,AIKGGGLINEKLF
TRBV4-2,TRBD2,ASSRTSGGADTQY
TRBV18,TRBD2,ASSRAGAPGTQY
TRBV9,TRBD2,ASSPGLDPYNEQF
TRBV28,TRBD1,ASRSGTGEQY
TRBV4-1,TRBD1,ASSQVQGANNEQF
TRBV15,TRBD1,ATSSSGQGDTEAF
TRBV2,NA,ASSEYTSYEQY
TRBV6-5,TRBD1,ASRTGTGFGYT
TRBV4-1,NA,ASSRYQGQGYGYT
TRBV6-5,NA,ASSWGRESTEAF
TRBV2,TRBD1,ASNSQGAPGYT
TRBV27,NA,ASSPRDTNQPQH
TRBV6-1,NA,ASSESGGFIGYT
TRBV9,TRBD1,ASSRGGGNTGELF
TRBV28,NA,ASSLGSGTRAYEQY
TRBV20-1,NA,SASRNTEAF
TRBV5-1,TRBD1,ASSLATGDYGYT
TRBV6-1,NA,ASRGLLSYEQY
TRBV5-4,NA,ASSWGSGYTEAF